These 3 T cell receptor beta chains were sequenced from one sample in a study of T cell responses to AZD1222 COVID-19 vaccine (dated by TCRdb to the early 2020s). The time point tag for this specimen amounts to: about 28 days (+/-7) after the second vaccine dose. The library was built by means of the immunoSEQ multiplex PCR assay. What TCRdb holds here is the immuneACCESS table cut down to in-frame rearrangements. Part of the clones is not present; checked against another copy, under half of the missing clones reflect an unresolved V gene, and the others are unexplained. This sample is represented by about 42,000 clones; 88% of them were singletons. In total, the top ten clones hold around a quarter of the sample. The specimen comprised peripheral blood, sampled 28 days after the second AZD1222 dose. The origin of the receptors is an adult who received the AZD1222 COVID-19 vaccine.

V gene TRBV24-1 combines with J gene TRBJ2-5; no definite D call. V lost 9 bases and J 5 bases, leaving 9 bases between the germline ends. This CDR3 spans 11 amino acids. Looked up from germline, CDR1 is KGHDR and CDR2 is SFDVKD. For the CDR3, the DNA is TGTGCCACCGCCGATCGGGAGACCCAGTACTTC. Its translation: CATADRETQYF.

The chain links TRBV6-2 or TRBV6-3 to TRBJ2-3, with D maybe TRBD1 (7 bases). CDR1 and CDR2 (germline): MNHEY, SVGEGT. This CDR3 comprises 17 residues. V was shortened by 6 bases and J by 1 base, with 20 bases between the two germline ends. In DNA, the CDR3 is TGTGCCAGCAGCTTCCTTGGGCAGGGGGGAGGCACAGATACGCAGTATTTT. Protein sequence: CASSFLGQGGGTDTQYF.

This chain joins TRBV3-1 (or the pseudogene TRBV3-2) and TRBJ2-3; 9 bases line up with TRBD2. The V segment lost 3 bases and the J segment 3 bases; nucleotides outside the gene matches: 13. CDR3 length equals 18 residues. Germline loops: CDR1 LGHDT, CDR2 YNNKEL (reference sequence). CDR3 sequence (DNA): TGTGCCAGCAGCCACGACTTGGGCGGGGGGGCCGGAACAGATACGCAGTATTTT. It encodes CASSHDLGGGAGTDTQYF.